This record looks at one T cell receptor (beta chain) sequence and its context. Antigen unknown. This sample was included in a study of Graves' ophthalmopathy and Graves' hyperthyroidism. Findings and caveats of the study: Ophthalmopathy progression was predicted by the model at roughly 66% sensitivity and approximately 73% specificity. Blood also harbored most expanded thyroid clonotypes above 0.001 frequency. A 13-signature model separated ophthalmopathy from stable hyperthyroidism, reaching about 91% sensitivity and 80% to 83% specificity cross-validated.

RNA transcripts served as template for amplifying TCR beta CDR3 sequences. An opening RT-PCR round employed HTBI primers and preceded a second-round multiplex PCR. Via MiXCR, TCRdb re-called the multiplex PCR reads, giving one row per CDR3 protein. The repertoire consists of 230,000 or so distinct CDR3 sequences, with about 47% occurring once and the leading ten covering approximately 44%. Germline loops: CDR1 SGHTA, CDR2 FQGNSA. Trimming cost V 0 bases and J 5 bases; bases outside gene matches: 8. CDR3 length equals 16 residues. The sequencing sample was made of peripheral blood. The V and J genes are TRBV7-2 and TRBJ2-5; 8 bases map to TRBD2. The TCR originated in an adult man with Graves' ophthalmopathy. CDR3 coding DNA: TGTGCCAGCAGCTTAGCGGTGGCGGGAGGAACGGAGACCCAGTACTTC. Protein sequence: CASSLAVAGGTETQYF.